This T cell receptor (beta chain) comes out of a study of shared clonotypes between healthy human individuals. Study in general: The donors, two women and three men, were aged 18 to 49.

The assay was carried out at the deep level. Every subset's genomic DNA went evenly onto several immunoSEQ plates. The assay was immunoSEQ multiplex PCR, and TCRdb's table has in-frame clones only and misses some. The table has 2 million to 2.5 million clones, more than 80% seen once. The germline CDR1 and CDR2 sequences are MDHEN and SYDVKM. V dropped 7 bases and J dropped 5; count of bases not matched to a gene: 7. The CDR3 consists of 16 residues. Naive CD4+ cells were CD45RA-selected; the remaining cells were memory. The sequenced sample consisted of naive CD4+ T cells from PBMCs. The subset denotes: CD45RA+ positively selected. The J gene is TRBJ2-1, the V gene TRBV28, with TRBD2 identical over 14 bases. The TCR comes from a man aged 18 to 29 in good health. Some clones in this sample may be carry-over from other donors' samples. CDR3 DNA: TGTGCCAGCAAGACTAGCGGGAGGGGCCCCCACAATGAGCAGTTCTTC. Translation gives CASKTSGRGPHNEQFF.